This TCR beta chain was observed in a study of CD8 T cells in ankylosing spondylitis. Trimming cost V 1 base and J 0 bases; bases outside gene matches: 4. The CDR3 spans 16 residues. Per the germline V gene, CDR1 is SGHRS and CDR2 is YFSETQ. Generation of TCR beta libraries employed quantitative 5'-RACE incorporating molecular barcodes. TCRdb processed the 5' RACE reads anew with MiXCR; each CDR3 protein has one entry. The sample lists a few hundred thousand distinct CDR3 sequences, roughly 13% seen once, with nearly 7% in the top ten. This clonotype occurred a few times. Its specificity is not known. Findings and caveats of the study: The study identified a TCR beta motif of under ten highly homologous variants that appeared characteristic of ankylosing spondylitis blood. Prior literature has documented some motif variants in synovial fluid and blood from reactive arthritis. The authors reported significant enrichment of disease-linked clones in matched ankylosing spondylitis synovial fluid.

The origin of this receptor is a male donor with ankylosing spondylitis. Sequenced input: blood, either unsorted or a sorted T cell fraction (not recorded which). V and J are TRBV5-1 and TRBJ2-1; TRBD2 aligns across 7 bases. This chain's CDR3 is CASSLWGGSSYNEQFF. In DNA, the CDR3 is TGCGCCAGCAGCTTGTGGGGCGGGAGCTCCTACAATGAGCAGTTCTTC. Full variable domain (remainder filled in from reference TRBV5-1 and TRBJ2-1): KAGVTQTPRYLIKTRGQQVTLSCSPISGHRSVSWYQQTPGQGLQFLFEYFSETQRNKGNFPGRFSGRQFSNSRSEMNVSTLELGDSALYLCASSLWGGSSYNEQFFGPGTRLTVL.